The T cell receptor (beta chain) described here comes from a study of cytomegalovirus exposure and HLA in healthy donors. This CDR3 spans 14 amino acids. Germline assignment: CDR1 SNHLY and CDR2 FYNNEI. Between the trimmed V and J ends, which lost 2 bases and 2 bases, there was a span of 9 bases. As regards this clone: The antigen is not known.

The protocol was immunoSEQ multiplex PCR, while the TCRdb copy is restricted to in-frame clones and leaves out a portion. The data contain 120,000 to 150,000 clones, about nine tenths of them singletons. Study observations and caveats: TCR beta chains numbering about 160 were designated cytomegalovirus-associated. Subsequent analysis showed first-cohort TCR clusters tending to co-occur in more than 95 validation repertoires.

The V and J genes are TRBV2 and TRBJ2-5, with D hard to call. Sequenced material: PBMCs. The sequence came from a man aged 18 to 30 in good health and CMV-seronegative. The CDR3 loop reads CASSELTVQETQYF. CDR3 bases: TGTGCCAGCAGTGAACTTACAGTACAAGAGACCCAGTACTTC.